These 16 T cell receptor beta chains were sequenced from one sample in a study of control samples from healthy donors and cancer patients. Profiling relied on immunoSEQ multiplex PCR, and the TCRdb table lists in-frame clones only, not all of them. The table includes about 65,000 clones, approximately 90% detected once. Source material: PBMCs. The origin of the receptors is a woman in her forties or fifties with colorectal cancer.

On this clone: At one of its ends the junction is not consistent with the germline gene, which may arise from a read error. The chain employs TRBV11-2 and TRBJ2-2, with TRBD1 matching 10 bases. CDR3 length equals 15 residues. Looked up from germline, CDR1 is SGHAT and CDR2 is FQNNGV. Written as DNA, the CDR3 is TGTGCCAGCACGGGACAGGGGACTAACACCAGGGAGCTGTTTTTT. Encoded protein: CASTGQGTNTRELFF.

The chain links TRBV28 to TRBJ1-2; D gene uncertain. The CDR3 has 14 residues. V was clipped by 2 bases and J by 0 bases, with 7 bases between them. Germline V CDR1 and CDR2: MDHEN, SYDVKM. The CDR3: CASSLTVANYGYTF. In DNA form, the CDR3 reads TGTGCCAGCAGTTTAACAGTTGCTAACTATGGCTACACCTTC.

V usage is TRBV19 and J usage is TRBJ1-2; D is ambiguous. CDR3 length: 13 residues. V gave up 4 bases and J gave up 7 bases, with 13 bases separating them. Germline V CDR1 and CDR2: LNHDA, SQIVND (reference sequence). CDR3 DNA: TGTGCCAGTAGTAGCTCAGCTCGTGGTGGCTACACCTTC. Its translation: CASSSSARGGYTF.

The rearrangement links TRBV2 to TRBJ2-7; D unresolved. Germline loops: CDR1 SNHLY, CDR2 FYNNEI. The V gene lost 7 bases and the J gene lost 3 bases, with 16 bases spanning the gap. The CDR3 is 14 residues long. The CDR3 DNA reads TGTGCCAGCACTGTCGACCCCCGATACTACGAGCAGTACTTC. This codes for CASTVDPRYYEQYF.

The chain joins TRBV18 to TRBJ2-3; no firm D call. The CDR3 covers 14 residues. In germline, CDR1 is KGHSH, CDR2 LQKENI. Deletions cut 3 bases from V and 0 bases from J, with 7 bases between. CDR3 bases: TGTGCCAGCTCACCGTGGAGTAGCACAGATACGCAGTATTTT. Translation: CASSPWSSTDTQYF.

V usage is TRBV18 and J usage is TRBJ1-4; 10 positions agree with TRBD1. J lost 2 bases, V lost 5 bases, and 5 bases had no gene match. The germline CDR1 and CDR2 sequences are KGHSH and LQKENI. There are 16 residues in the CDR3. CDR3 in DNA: TGTGCCAGCTCAGCGGGGACAGGGGCGACTAATGAAAAACTGTTTTTT. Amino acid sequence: CASSAGTGATNEKLFF.

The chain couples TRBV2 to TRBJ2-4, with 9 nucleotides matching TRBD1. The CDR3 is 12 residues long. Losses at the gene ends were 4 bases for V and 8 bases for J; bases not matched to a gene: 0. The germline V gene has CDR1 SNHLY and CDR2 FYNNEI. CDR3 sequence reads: CASSGQGDIQYF. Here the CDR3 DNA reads TGTGCCAGCAGTGGACAGGGGGACATTCAGTACTTC.

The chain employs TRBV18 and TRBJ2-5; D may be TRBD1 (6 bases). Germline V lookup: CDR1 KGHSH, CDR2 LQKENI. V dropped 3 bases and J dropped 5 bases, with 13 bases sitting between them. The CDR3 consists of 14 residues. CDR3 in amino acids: CASSPTGRSETQYF. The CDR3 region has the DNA TGTGCCAGCTCACCTACAGGGCGGTCGGAGACCCAGTACTTC.

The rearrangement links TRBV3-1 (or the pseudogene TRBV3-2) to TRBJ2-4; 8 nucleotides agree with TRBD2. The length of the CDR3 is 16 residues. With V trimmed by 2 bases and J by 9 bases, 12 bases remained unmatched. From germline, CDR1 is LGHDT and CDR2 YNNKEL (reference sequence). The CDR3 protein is CASSQSGAGGSPIQYF. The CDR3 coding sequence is TGTGCCAGCAGCCAATCTGGCGCGGGAGGATCCCCCATTCAGTACTTC.

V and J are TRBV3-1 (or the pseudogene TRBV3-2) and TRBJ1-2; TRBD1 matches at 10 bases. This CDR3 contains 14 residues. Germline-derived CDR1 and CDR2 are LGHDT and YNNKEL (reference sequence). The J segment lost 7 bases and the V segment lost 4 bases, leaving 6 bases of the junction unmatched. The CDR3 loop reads CASSRQGAGSGYTF. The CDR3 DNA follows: TGTGCCAGCAGCCGACAGGGGGCAGGCTCTGGCTACACCTTC.

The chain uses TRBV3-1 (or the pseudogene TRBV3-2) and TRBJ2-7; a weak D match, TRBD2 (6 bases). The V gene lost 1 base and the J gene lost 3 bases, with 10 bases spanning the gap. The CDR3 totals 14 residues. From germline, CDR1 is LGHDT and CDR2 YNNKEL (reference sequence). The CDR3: CASSQVPGGYEQYF. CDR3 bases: TGTGCCAGCAGCCAAGTTCCCGGGGGCTACGAGCAGTACTTC.

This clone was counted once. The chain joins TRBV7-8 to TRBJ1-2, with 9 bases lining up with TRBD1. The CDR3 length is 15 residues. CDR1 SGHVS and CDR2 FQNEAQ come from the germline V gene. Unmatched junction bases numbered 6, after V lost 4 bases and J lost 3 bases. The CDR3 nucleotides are TGTGCCAGCAGCTCCCAGAGACAGGGGGACTATGGCTACACCTTC. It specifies CASSSQRQGDYGYTF.

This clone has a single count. The CDR3, as DNA: TGTGCCAGCAGTGATCCCTTGCGGATATCCACTGAAGCTTTCTTT. This codes for CASSDPLRISTEAFF. The chain uses TRBV6-1 and TRBJ1-1; no definite D call. The ends were cut back, 3 bases at V and 4 bases at J, with 15 bases in the middle. This CDR3 comprises 15 residues. CDR1 is MNHNS and CDR2 is SASEGT in the germline V gene.

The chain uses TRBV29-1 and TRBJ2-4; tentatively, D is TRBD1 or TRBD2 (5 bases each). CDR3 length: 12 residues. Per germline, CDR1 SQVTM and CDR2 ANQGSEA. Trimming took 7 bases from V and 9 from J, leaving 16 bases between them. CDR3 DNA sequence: TGCAGCGGGGGACGGGACCCCTTCATTCAGTACTTC. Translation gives CSGGRDPFIQYF.

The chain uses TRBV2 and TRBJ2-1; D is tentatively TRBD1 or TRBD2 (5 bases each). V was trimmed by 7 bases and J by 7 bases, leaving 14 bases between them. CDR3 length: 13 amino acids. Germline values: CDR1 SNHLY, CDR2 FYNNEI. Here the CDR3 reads CASIASPGNEQFF. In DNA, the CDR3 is TGTGCCAGCATAGCGTCTCCAGGGAATGAGCAGTTCTTC. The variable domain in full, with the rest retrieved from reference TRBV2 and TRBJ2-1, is EPEVTQTPSHQVTQMGQEVILRCVPISNHLYFYWYRQILGQKVEFLVSFYNNEISEKSEIFDDQFSVERPDGSNFTLKIRSTKLEDSAMYFCASIASPGNEQFFGPGTRLTVL.

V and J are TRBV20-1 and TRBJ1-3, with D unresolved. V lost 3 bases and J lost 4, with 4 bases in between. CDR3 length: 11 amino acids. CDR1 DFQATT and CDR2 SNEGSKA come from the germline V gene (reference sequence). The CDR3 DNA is TGCAGTGCTAGTTGGGGAAACACCATATATTTT. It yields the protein CSASWGNTIYF.